The rows below give T cell receptor beta chains drawn from one sample of a study of T cell changes during pregnancy in multiple sclerosis. TCRdb keeps only in-frame clones here, not all; method: immunoSEQ multiplex PCR. The table includes under 40,000 clones, 90% detected once. Sequenced material: CD4+ T cells from peripheral blood mononuclear cells, taken in the second trimester of pregnancy. The receptors shown here come from a female donor with multiple sclerosis, enrolled in a pregnancy study. CDR3s include the opening cysteine and the closing phenylalanine or tryptophan. The order of the fields is clone size, CDR3 length, V gene, J gene, D gene, CDR3 protein, CDR3 DNA. D genes are given only for firm matches. Not all rows give a size; the values are once, few, many and, for expanded clones, a class.

clone size: few
CDR3 length: 15
V gene: TRBV25-1
J gene: TRBJ2-5
D gene: TRBD2
CDR3 protein: CASSELSSGQETQYF
CDR3 DNA: TGTGCCAGCAGTGAATTGTCTAGCGGCCAGGAGACCCAGTACTTC

clone size: -
CDR3 length: 15
V gene: TRBV5-6
J gene: TRBJ1-4
D gene: TRBD1
CDR3 protein: CASSSGTGEGEKLFF
CDR3 DNA: TGTGCCAGCAGCTCGGGGACAGGGGAGGGTGAAAAACTGTTTTTT

clone size: -
CDR3 length: 15
V gene: TRBV30
J gene: TRBJ2-2
D gene: TRBD1
CDR3 protein: CAWSRGTGITGELFF
CDR3 DNA: TGTGCCTGGAGTAGGGGGACAGGGATAACCGGGGAGCTGTTTTTT

clone size: -
CDR3 length: 13
V gene: TRBV30
J gene: TRBJ1-1
D gene: -
CDR3 protein: CAWSTTGNTEAFF
CDR3 DNA: TGTGCCTGGAGTACAACGGGGAACACTGAAGCTTTCTTT

clone size: once
CDR3 length: 15
V gene: TRBV7-2
J gene: TRBJ1-6
D gene: -
CDR3 protein: CASSLTGLGDSPLHF
CDR3 DNA: TGTGCCAGCAGCCTTACGGGACTTGGAGATTCACCCCTCCACTTT

clone size: -
CDR3 length: 13
V gene: TRBV2
J gene: TRBJ2-1
D gene: -
CDR3 protein: CASISGPYNEQFF
CDR3 DNA: TGTGCCAGCATTAGTGGGCCCTACAATGAGCAGTTCTTC

clone size: -
CDR3 length: 12
V gene: TRBV10-1
J gene: TRBJ1-1
D gene: -
CDR3 protein: CASSTQNTEAFF
CDR3 DNA: TGCGCCAGCAGCACACAGAACACTGAAGCTTTCTTT

clone size: -
CDR3 length: 13
V gene: TRBV25-1
J gene: TRBJ2-7
D gene: TRBD2
CDR3 protein: CASSLAGSDEQYF
CDR3 DNA: TGTGCCAGCAGTCTAGCGGGAAGCGACGAGCAGTACTTC

clone size: -
CDR3 length: 15
V gene: TRBV7-2
J gene: TRBJ2-7
D gene: -
CDR3 protein: CASIPVPGPSYEQYF
CDR3 DNA: TGTGCCAGCATACCGGTGCCAGGCCCTTCCTACGAGCAGTACTTC

clone size: -
CDR3 length: 16
V gene: TRBV7-2
J gene: TRBJ2-5
D gene: -
CDR3 protein: CASSLAPAGPGETQYF
CDR3 DNA: TGTGCCAGCAGCTTAGCGCCGGCAGGGCCAGGGGAGACCCAGTACTTC

clone size: -
CDR3 length: 14
V gene: TRBV30
J gene: TRBJ2-3
D gene: -
CDR3 protein: CASSAVPSTDTQYF
CDR3 DNA: TGTGCCTCTAGTGCGGTTCCCAGCACAGATACGCAGTATTTT

clone size: -
CDR3 length: 13
V gene: TRBV19
J gene: TRBJ2-7
D gene: TRBD2
CDR3 protein: CASSMAGEGEQYF
CDR3 DNA: TGTGCCAGTAGTATGGCGGGAGAGGGGGAGCAGTACTTC

clone size: -
CDR3 length: 13
V gene: TRBV18
J gene: TRBJ2-5
D gene: -
CDR3 protein: CASSPPPGETQYF
CDR3 DNA: TGTGCCAGCTCACCACCTCCGGGGGAGACCCAGTACTTC

clone size: once
CDR3 length: 18
V gene: TRBV7-9
J gene: TRBJ2-4
D gene: -
CDR3 protein: CASSPRSSGMEAKNIQYF
CDR3 DNA: TGTGCCAGCAGCCCAAGGTCCTCCGGGATGGAGGCCAAAAACATTCAGTACTTC

clone size: once
CDR3 length: 14
V gene: TRBV6-7
J gene: TRBJ1-4
D gene: -
CDR3 protein: CASSLRGLGEKLFF
CDR3 DNA: TGTGCCAGCAGCTTACGGGGACTGGGTGAAAAACTGTTTTTT

clone size: -
CDR3 length: 16
V gene: TRBV2
J gene: TRBJ1-2
D gene: -
CDR3 protein: CATLPLSEVANYGYTF
CDR3 DNA: TGTGCCACCCTACCCTTGAGTGAGGTTGCTAACTATGGCTACACCTTC

clone size: -
CDR3 length: 12
V gene: TRBV30
J gene: TRBJ2-7
D gene: TRBD1
CDR3 protein: CAWRTGTYEQYF
CDR3 DNA: TGTGCCTGGAGGACAGGGACCTACGAGCAGTACTTC

clone size: once
CDR3 length: 15
V gene: TRBV11-2
J gene: TRBJ2-2
D gene: -
CDR3 protein: CASSFVQSNTGELFF
CDR3 DNA: TGTGCCAGCAGCTTCGTGCAGTCGAACACCGGGGAGCTGTTTTTT

clone size: -
CDR3 length: 14
V gene: TRBV10-3
J gene: TRBJ1-5
D gene: TRBD1
CDR3 protein: CAISEQGAHQPQHF
CDR3 DNA: TGTGCCATCAGTGAACAGGGGGCCCATCAGCCCCAGCATTTT

clone size: -
CDR3 length: 13
V gene: TRBV2
J gene: TRBJ1-1
D gene: -
CDR3 protein: CARFESPHTEAFF
CDR3 DNA: TGTGCCAGGTTTGAGAGTCCCCACACTGAAGCTTTCTTT

clone size: -
CDR3 length: 16
V gene: TRBV4-2
J gene: TRBJ1-4
D gene: -
CDR3 protein: CASSQEGSGVGEKLFF
CDR3 DNA: TGTGCCAGCAGCCAAGAAGGGTCGGGGGTCGGGGAAAAACTGTTTTTT

clone size: -
CDR3 length: 15
V gene: TRBV6-5
J gene: TRBJ2-2
D gene: TRBD2
CDR3 protein: CASSQRESYTGELFF
CDR3 DNA: TGTGCCAGCAGCCAGCGGGAGAGTTACACCGGGGAGCTGTTTTTT

clone size: -
CDR3 length: 18
V gene: TRBV5-1
J gene: TRBJ2-5
D gene: TRBD2
CDR3 protein: CASSSLAGGPSGGETQYF
CDR3 DNA: TGCGCCAGCAGCTCTTTAGCGGGAGGGCCCTCGGGTGGAGAGACCCAGTACTTC

clone size: -
CDR3 length: 13
V gene: TRBV19
J gene: TRBJ1-5
D gene: TRBD1
CDR3 protein: CASRDRPNQPQHF
CDR3 DNA: TGTGCCAGTAGGGACAGGCCAAATCAGCCCCAGCATTTT

clone size: -
CDR3 length: 13
V gene: TRBV5-6
J gene: TRBJ2-7
D gene: -
CDR3 protein: CASSPGPVYEQYF
CDR3 DNA: TGTGCCAGCAGCCCCGGTCCGGTCTACGAGCAGTACTTC

clone size: -
CDR3 length: 13
V gene: TRBV2
J gene: TRBJ1-1
D gene: -
CDR3 protein: CASSEALYTEAFF
CDR3 DNA: TGTGCCAGCAGTGAAGCCTTATACACTGAAGCTTTCTTT

clone size: -
CDR3 length: 16
V gene: TRBV15
J gene: TRBJ1-1
D gene: -
CDR3 protein: CATSRDLGTPNTEAFF
CDR3 DNA: TGTGCCACCAGCAGAGATCTAGGGACACCGAACACTGAAGCTTTCTTT

clone size: -
CDR3 length: 15
V gene: TRBV6-6
J gene: TRBJ2-3
D gene: TRBD2
CDR3 protein: CASSWTSGSTDTQYF
CDR3 DNA: TGTGCCAGCAGTTGGACTAGCGGGAGCACAGATACGCAGTATTTT

clone size: -
CDR3 length: 15
V gene: TRBV11-2
J gene: TRBJ2-7
D gene: TRBD1
CDR3 protein: CASSPRDRPHYEQYF
CDR3 DNA: TGTGCCAGCAGCCCTAGGGACAGGCCCCACTACGAGCAGTACTTC

clone size: -
CDR3 length: 16
V gene: TRBV19
J gene: TRBJ2-7
D gene: TRBD2
CDR3 protein: CASSIDLSGGPYEQYF
CDR3 DNA: TGTGCCAGTAGTATAGACCTTAGCGGGGGACCCTACGAGCAGTACTTC

clone size: -
CDR3 length: 13
V gene: TRBV4-3
J gene: TRBJ1-5
D gene: -
CDR3 protein: CASSQDPYQPQHF
CDR3 DNA: TGCGCCAGCAGCCAAGACCCATATCAGCCCCAGCATTTT

clone size: once
CDR3 length: 12
V gene: TRBV29-1
J gene: TRBJ2-7
D gene: -
CDR3 protein: CSVYLGGYEQYF
CDR3 DNA: TGCAGCGTCTATTTGGGGGGCTACGAGCAGTACTTC

clone size: few
CDR3 length: 15
V gene: TRBV6-5
J gene: TRBJ1-1
D gene: TRBD1
CDR3 protein: CASSYSYRGGTEAFF
CDR3 DNA: TGTGCCAGCAGTTACTCGTACAGGGGAGGAACTGAAGCTTTCTTT

clone size: -
CDR3 length: 17
V gene: TRBV7-3
J gene: TRBJ2-6
D gene: TRBD1
CDR3 protein: CASSPGQGLSGANVLTF
CDR3 DNA: TGTGCCAGCAGCCCTGGACAGGGGTTATCTGGGGCCAACGTCCTGACTTTC

clone size: -
CDR3 length: 15
V gene: TRBV18
J gene: TRBJ1-1
D gene: -
CDR3 protein: CASSPMGVMNTEAFF
CDR3 DNA: TGTGCCAGCTCACCCATGGGAGTCATGAACACTGAAGCTTTCTTT

clone size: few
CDR3 length: 13
V gene: TRBV6-5
J gene: TRBJ1-1
D gene: -
CDR3 protein: CATAMGVPPEAFF
CDR3 DNA: TGTGCCACCGCGATGGGAGTACCTCCTGAAGCTTTCTTT

clone size: -
CDR3 length: 16
V gene: TRBV19
J gene: TRBJ2-7
D gene: -
CDR3 protein: CASGKTGSSGNYEQYF
CDR3 DNA: TGTGCCAGTGGAAAGACAGGCTCAAGCGGGAACTACGAGCAGTACTTC

clone size: -
CDR3 length: 16
V gene: TRBV18
J gene: TRBJ2-7
D gene: TRBD1
CDR3 protein: CASSPPRQVGGPEQYF
CDR3 DNA: TGTGCCAGCTCACCACCCCGACAGGTAGGGGGCCCCGAGCAGTACTTC

clone size: -
CDR3 length: 15
V gene: TRBV5-6
J gene: TRBJ1-1
D gene: -
CDR3 protein: CASSSIGGRGPEAFF
CDR3 DNA: TGTGCCAGCAGCTCCATTGGTGGCAGGGGCCCTGAAGCTTTCTTT

clone size: once
CDR3 length: 14
V gene: TRBV5-1
J gene: TRBJ2-1
D gene: TRBD2
CDR3 protein: CATGTSGRANEQFF
CDR3 DNA: TGCGCCACCGGAACTAGCGGGAGGGCGAATGAGCAGTTCTTC

clone size: -
CDR3 length: 14
V gene: TRBV4-3
J gene: TRBJ2-7
D gene: -
CDR3 protein: CASSQEAGYSEQYF
CDR3 DNA: TGCGCCAGCAGCCAAGAAGCAGGGTACTCCGAGCAGTACTTC

clone size: -
CDR3 length: 14
V gene: TRBV7-2
J gene: TRBJ1-2
D gene: -
CDR3 protein: CASSSYTGIHGYTF
CDR3 DNA: TGTGCCAGCAGCTCATACACAGGGATTCATGGCTACACCTTC

clone size: -
CDR3 length: 14
V gene: TRBV5-5
J gene: TRBJ2-7
D gene: TRBD2
CDR3 protein: CASSFSPPSGGEVF
CDR3 DNA: TGTGCCAGCAGCTTCTCACCCCCTAGCGGGGGGGAGGTCTTC

clone size: -
CDR3 length: 17
V gene: TRBV7-9
J gene: TRBJ2-5
D gene: TRBD2
CDR3 protein: CASSLFWASGDQETQYF
CDR3 DNA: TGTGCCAGCAGCTTATTCTGGGCTAGCGGGGATCAAGAGACCCAGTACTTC

clone size: few
CDR3 length: 17
V gene: TRBV7-9
J gene: TRBJ2-3
D gene: TRBD2
CDR3 protein: CASSLGGLAGGTDTQYF
CDR3 DNA: TGTGCCAGCAGCTTAGGGGGACTAGCGGGGGGTACAGATACGCAGTATTTT

clone size: once
CDR3 length: 13
V gene: TRBV19
J gene: TRBJ2-1
D gene: -
CDR3 protein: CASSQQNLREQFF
CDR3 DNA: TGTGCCAGTAGTCAACAAAACCTCCGTGAGCAGTTCTTC

clone size: -
CDR3 length: 15
V gene: TRBV18
J gene: TRBJ2-5
D gene: -
CDR3 protein: CASSPRGAYQETQYF
CDR3 DNA: TGTGCCAGCTCACCACGGGGCGCGTATCAAGAGACCCAGTACTTC